The sequence of this TCR beta chain was determined in a study of early T cells in non-severe SARS-CoV-2 infection. The overall study: Chains from this unsorted whole-blood bulk RNA could not be paired.

This clonotype was observed many times. No antigen is known for it. The CDR3 consists of 13 residues. V was pared by 7 bases and J by 4 bases, with 14 bases between. CDR1 is DFQATT, CDR2 SNEGSKA, per germline (reference sequence). Each single cDNA molecule received a unique molecular identifier. MiXCR, run by TCRdb on the 5' RACE reads, gives a single entry per CDR3 protein. Among fewer than 25,000 distinct CDR3 sequences, 3.5% to 4.5% were seen once, and the ten largest hold 4.5% to 7%. The study, taken as a whole, reports: The study's VDJdb matching favored anti-spike CD8 responses and missed private and CD4 specificities.

The sample taken for sequencing was whole blood. The chain has TRBV20-1 and TRBJ2-1; D may be TRBD2 (5 bases). The source of this sequence is an adult who was a healthcare worker with PCR-confirmed SARS-CoV-2 infection or an uninfected control (not recorded which). In DNA, the CDR3 is TGCAGTGTCGGTCTCAGGACTTACAATGAGCAGTTCTTC. It yields the protein CSVGLRTYNEQFF.